The clone carrying this T cell receptor beta chain has only a few counts. TRAV- and TRBV-specific primers primed first-strand cDNA, covering alpha and beta chains. TCR amplification used approximately 19 PCR cycles, a constant-region primer and a V-primer adapter. TCRdb recomputed calls from the reads with MiXCR, one row per CDR3 protein. This sample has approximately 90,000 distinct CDR3 sequences, with 9.4% found just once. This sample is part of a study of low-dose radiotherapy and immunotherapy resistance in tumors. As for the study in general: Cohort 2 was treated with 1 Gy per fraction every two weeks, amounting to 13 Gy across 26 weeks.

V was shortened by 1 base and J by 4 bases, with 10 bases between the two germline ends. The CDR3 extends over 13 amino acids. The germline V gene has CDR1 DFQATT and CDR2 SNEGSKA (reference sequence). Documented time point: before trial treatment. The clonotype comes from a male donor with prostate cancer. The sample was PBMCs, taken before treatment. This chain joins TRBV20-1 and TRBJ1-1; D gene ambiguous. CDR3 sequence: CSARVSLGTEAFF. For the CDR3, the DNA is TGCAGTGCTAGAGTCTCGCTGGGCACTGAAGCTTTCTTT.